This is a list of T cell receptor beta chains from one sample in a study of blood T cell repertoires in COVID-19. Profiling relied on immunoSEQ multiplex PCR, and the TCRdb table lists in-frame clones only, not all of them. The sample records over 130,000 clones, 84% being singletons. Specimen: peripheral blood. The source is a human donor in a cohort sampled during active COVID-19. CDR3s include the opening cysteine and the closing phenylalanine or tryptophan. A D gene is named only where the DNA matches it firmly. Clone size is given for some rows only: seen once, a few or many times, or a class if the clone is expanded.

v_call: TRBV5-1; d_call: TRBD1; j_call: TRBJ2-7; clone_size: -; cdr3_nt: TGCGCCAGCAGCACCTCCGGACAGGTCTACGAGCAGTACTTC; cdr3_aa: CASSTSGQVYEQYF
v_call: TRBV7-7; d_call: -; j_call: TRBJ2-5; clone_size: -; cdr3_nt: TGTGCTAGCAGCGCGGGATCAACGGGGACCCAGTACTTC; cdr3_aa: CASSAGSTGTQYF
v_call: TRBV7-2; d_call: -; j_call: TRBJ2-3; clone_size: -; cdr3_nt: TGTGCCAGCAGCCGGGGACGGACTACGCCCACAGATACGCAGTATTTT; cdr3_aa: CASSRGRTTPTDTQYF
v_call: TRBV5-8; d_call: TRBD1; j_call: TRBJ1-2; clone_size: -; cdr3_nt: TGTGCCAGCAGCGAACGACAGGGCGCGGGTAACTATGGCTACACCTTC; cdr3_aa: CASSERQGAGNYGYTF
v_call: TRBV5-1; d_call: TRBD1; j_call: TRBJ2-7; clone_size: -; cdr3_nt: TGCGCCAGTGCTCGAGACAGGGGCGACGAGCAGTACTTC; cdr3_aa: CASARDRGDEQYF
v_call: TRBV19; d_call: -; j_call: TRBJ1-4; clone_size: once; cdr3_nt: TGTGCCAGTAGTACAGGACAGTCAACTAATGAAAAACTGTTTTTT; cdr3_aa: CASSTGQSTNEKLFF
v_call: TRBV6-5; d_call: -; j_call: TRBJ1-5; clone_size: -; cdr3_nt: TGTGCCAGCAGACCAGGACTAGCGGGGCCCCAGCATTTT; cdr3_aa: CASRPGLAGPQHF
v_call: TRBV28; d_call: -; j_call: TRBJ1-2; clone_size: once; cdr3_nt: TGTGCCAGCAGCCCTACTCTGAGCTATGGCTACACCTTC; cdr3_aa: CASSPTLSYGYTF
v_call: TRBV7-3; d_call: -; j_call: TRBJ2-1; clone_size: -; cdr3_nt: TGTGCCAGCAGCTTATCGGACGGACTGGGTGAGCAGTTCTTC; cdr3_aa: CASSLSDGLGEQFF
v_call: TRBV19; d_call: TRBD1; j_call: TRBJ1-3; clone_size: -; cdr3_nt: TGTGCCAGTAGTATATCTGGGACAGGGCGGACTGGAAACACCATATATTTT; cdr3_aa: CASSISGTGRTGNTIYF
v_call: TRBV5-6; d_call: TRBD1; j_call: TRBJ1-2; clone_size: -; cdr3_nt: TGTGCCAGCAGCCGCGGACAGGGGACCAACTATGGCTACACCTTC; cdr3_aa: CASSRGQGTNYGYTF
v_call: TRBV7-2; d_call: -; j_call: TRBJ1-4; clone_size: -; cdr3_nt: TGTGCCAGCAGCCCCCGAGTAACTAATGAAAAACTGTTTTTT; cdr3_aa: CASSPRVTNEKLFF
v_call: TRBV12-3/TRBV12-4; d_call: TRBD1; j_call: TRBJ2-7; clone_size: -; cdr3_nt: TGTGCCAGCACCAGCAGGGGGGAGCAGTACTTC; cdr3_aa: CASTSRGEQYF
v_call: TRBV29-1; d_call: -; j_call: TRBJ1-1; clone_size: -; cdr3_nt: TGCAGCGTCCAGCAGGGGAACACTGAAGCTTTCTTT; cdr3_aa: CSVQQGNTEAFF
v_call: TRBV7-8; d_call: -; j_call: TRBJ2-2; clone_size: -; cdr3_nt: TGTGCCAGCAGCTCCGTGTGGAGGGGGCTCGGCGGGGAGCTGTTTTTT; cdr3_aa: CASSSVWRGLGGELFF
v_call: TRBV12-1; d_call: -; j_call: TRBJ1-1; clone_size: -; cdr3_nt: TGTGCCAGCAGCTCAGAAGGACAGGGGGCTGTTGAAGCTTTCTTT; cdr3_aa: CASSSEGQGAVEAFF